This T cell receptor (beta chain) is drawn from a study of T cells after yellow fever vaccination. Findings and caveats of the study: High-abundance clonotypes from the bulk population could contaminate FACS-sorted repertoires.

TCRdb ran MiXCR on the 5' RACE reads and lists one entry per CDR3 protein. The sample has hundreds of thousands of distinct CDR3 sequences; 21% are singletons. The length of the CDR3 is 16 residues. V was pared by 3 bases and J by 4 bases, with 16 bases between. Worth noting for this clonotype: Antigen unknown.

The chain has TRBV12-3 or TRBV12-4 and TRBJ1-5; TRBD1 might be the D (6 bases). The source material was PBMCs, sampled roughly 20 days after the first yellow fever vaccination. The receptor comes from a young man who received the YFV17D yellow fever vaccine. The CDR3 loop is CASSFRGGRFNQPQHF. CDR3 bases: TGTGCCAGCAGTTTCAGGGGCGGGCGGTTTAATCAGCCCCAGCATTTT.